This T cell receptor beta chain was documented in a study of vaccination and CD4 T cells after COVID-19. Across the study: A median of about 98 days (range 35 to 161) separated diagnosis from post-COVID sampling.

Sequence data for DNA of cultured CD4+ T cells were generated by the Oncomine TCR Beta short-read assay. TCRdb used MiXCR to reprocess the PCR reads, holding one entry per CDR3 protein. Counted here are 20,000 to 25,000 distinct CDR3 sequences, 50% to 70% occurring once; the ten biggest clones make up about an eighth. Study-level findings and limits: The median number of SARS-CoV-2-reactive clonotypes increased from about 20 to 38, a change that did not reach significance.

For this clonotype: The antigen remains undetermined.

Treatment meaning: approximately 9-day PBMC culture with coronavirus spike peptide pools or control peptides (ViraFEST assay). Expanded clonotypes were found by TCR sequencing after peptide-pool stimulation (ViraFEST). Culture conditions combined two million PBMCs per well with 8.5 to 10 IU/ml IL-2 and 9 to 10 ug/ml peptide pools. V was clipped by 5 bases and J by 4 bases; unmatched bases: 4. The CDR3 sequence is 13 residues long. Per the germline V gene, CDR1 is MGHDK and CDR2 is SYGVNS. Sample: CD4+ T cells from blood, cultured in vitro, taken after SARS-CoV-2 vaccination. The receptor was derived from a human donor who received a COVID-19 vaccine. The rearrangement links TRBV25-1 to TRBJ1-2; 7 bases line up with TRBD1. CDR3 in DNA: TGTGCCAGCAGTACAGGGGATGGCTATGGCTACACCTTC. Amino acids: CASSTGDGYGYTF.